These 28 T cell receptor beta chains share one sample of origin, sequenced in a study of neurological immune-mediated disorders. TCRdb reprocessed the 5' RACE reads with MiXCR, giving one entry per CDR3 protein. The sample shows tens of thousands of distinct CDR3 sequences, about 4% of them seen only once. Sequencing was done on a sample of CD4+ T cells from blood. The origin of the receptors is a woman between 40 and 55 years old with multiple sclerosis.

This clonotype was counted many times. The chain carries TRBV20-1 and TRBJ2-7; D might be TRBD1 (6 bases). V lost 4 bases and J 1 base, leaving 14 bases between the germline ends. The CDR3 extends over 14 amino acids. Looked up from germline, CDR1 is DFQATT and CDR2 is SNEGSKA (reference sequence). The CDR3 sequence: CSAISGVLSYEQYF. In nucleotides, the CDR3 is TGCAGTGCTATCTCAGGGGTCCTTTCCTACGAGCAGTACTTC.

This clonotype has a count of ten or more. The V gene is TRBV5-1, the J gene TRBJ2-1; 13 nucleotides agree with TRBD2. With V trimmed by 4 bases and J by 2 bases, 3 bases remained unmatched. Germline-derived CDR1 and CDR2 are SGHRS and YFSETQ. This CDR3 has 16 amino acids. In DNA form, the CDR3 reads TGCGCCAGCAGCGTACTAGCGGGGGGGACCTACAATGAGCAGTTCTTC. Its translation is CASSVLAGGTYNEQFF.

In the case of this clonotype: Because the CDR3's place on the DNA is in doubt, the DNA is left out and the CDR3 is given as listed by TCRdb. J is TRBJ1-6 and V is TRBV5-1; no DNA check was done on the table's D call, TRBD1. Germline V gene sequence: CDR1 SGHRS, CDR2 YFSETQ. The CDR3 has 21 residues if both end residues are counted. CDR3 loop: CDSSFYICSASGGTYNSPLHF.

This clonotype was seen ten or more times. The chain uses TRBV11-2 and TRBJ2-1, with 9 bases that match TRBD2. Germline CDR1 is SGHAT and CDR2 is FQNNGV. Unmatched junction bases numbered 11, after V lost 7 bases and J lost 7 bases. The CDR3 consists of 15 residues. CDR3 DNA sequence: TGTGCCAGCACCGTTAAGCGGGGGGCCGGGAATGAGCAGTTCTTC. This encodes CASTVKRGAGNEQFF.

This clonotype was detected many times. The V call is TRBV19, the J call TRBJ1-2; no reliable D call. V lost 3 bases to trimming and J lost 0 bases, with 8 bases between them. The CDR3 extends over 14 amino acids. Germline values: CDR1 LNHDA, CDR2 SQIVND (reference sequence). The CDR3 is CASSIPAANYGYTF. CDR3 in DNA: TGTGCCAGTAGTATTCCGGCAGCTAACTATGGCTACACCTTC. The variable domain in full, completed from reference TRBV19 and TRBJ1-2, reads DGGITQSPKYLFRKEGQNVTLSCEQNLNHDAMYWYRQDPGQGLRLIYYSQIVNDFQKGDIAEGYSVSREKKESFPLTVTSAQKNPTAFYLCASSIPAANYGYTFGSGTRLTVV.

This clonotype was counted many times. The V call is TRBV12-3 or TRBV12-4, the J call TRBJ2-3; TRBD2 is a possible D gene (6 bases). This CDR3 is built from 14 residues. The CDR3 nucleotides read TGTGCGAGCCGGGGGTTAGATCCCACAGATACGCAGTATTTT. Residues: CASRGLDPTDTQYF.

The table lists this clonotype with many counts. The chain combines TRBV20-1 with TRBJ2-7; weak D call: TRBD2 (6 bases). V was trimmed by 5 bases and J by 3 bases, leaving 11 bases between them. Per the germline V gene, CDR1 is DFQATT and CDR2 is SNEGSKA (reference sequence). The length of the CDR3 is 12 residues. CDR3 nucleotide sequence: TGCAGTGCTCCGACCGGGGGCTACGAGCAGTACTTC. Translated, it gives CSAPTGGYEQYF.

This clonotype has ten or more counts. The chain is built from TRBV20-1 and TRBJ2-3; D possibly corresponds to TRBD1 (7 bases). CDR3 length: 15 residues. V lost 3 bases to trimming and J lost 5 bases, with 18 bases between them. Germline loops: CDR1 DFQATT, CDR2 SNEGSKA (reference sequence). The CDR3 DNA reads as TGCAGTGCTAGCTCCCTGGGGCGGGACAGAGATACGCAGTATTTT. It specifies CSASSLGRDRDTQYF.

There are many counts of this clonotype. V and J are TRBV4-2 and TRBJ2-4; 8 bases line up with TRBD1. This CDR3 contains 17 residues. Per the germline V gene, CDR1 is LGHNA and CDR2 is YNFKEQ. J lost 4 bases, V lost 4 bases, and 12 bases had no gene match. DNA for the CDR3: TGTGCCAGCAGCCCCTTGACAGGGGTCGATATAAAAAACATTCAGTACTTC. Encoded protein: CASSPLTGVDIKNIQYF.

This clonotype was found many times. The gene calls are TRBV5-1 and TRBJ1-5, with D maybe TRBD1 (5 bases). Germline CDR1 and CDR2: SGHRS and YFSETQ. The CDR3 is made up of 14 amino acids. Trimming took off 0 bases at V and 6 bases at J, with 10 bases between the two ends. This CDR3 reads CASSLGSGSQPQHF. CDR3 bases: TGCGCCAGCAGCTTGGGGTCAGGGTCTCAGCCCCAGCATTTT.

In this sample, this clonotype turned up many times. This chain connects TRBV2 to TRBJ2-1; D might be TRBD1 (5 bases). Germline lookup yields CDR1 SNHLY and CDR2 FYNNEI. The CDR3 is 15 amino acids. The V gene lost 1 base and the J gene lost 0 bases, with 7 bases spanning the gap. The CDR3 spells CASSEVGLSYNEQFF. The DNA of the CDR3 is TGTGCCAGCAGTGAAGTGGGGCTCTCCTACAATGAGCAGTTCTTC.

The chain combines TRBV25-1 with TRBJ1-1; D perhaps matches TRBD1 (5 bases). CDR3 length: 15 residues. Germline values: CDR1 MGHDK, CDR2 SYGVNS. Between the trimmed V and J ends, which lost 0 bases and 5 bases, there was a span of 13 bases. The CDR3 DNA reads TGTGCCAGCAGTGAATACAGGGCAGGTGGGACTGAAGCTTTCTTT. Translated, it gives CASSEYRAGGTEAFF.

This clonotype was observed many times. The gene calls are TRBV12-3 or TRBV12-4 and TRBJ2-7; D uncertain. Trimming removed 5 bases from V and 0 bases from J, with 11 bases in between. CDR3 length: 14 amino acids. CDR3 nucleotides: TGTGCCAGCAGTGGTGGGCCCTACTCCTACGAGCAGTACTTC. It codes for CASSGGPYSYEQYF.

This clonotype was seen repeatedly, ten times or more. The genes are TRBV12-3 or TRBV12-4 and TRBJ2-1; possible D gene TRBD2, 5 bases. V lost 3 bases and J lost 9, with 9 bases in between. The CDR3 is 12 residues long. In DNA, the CDR3 is TGTGCCAGCAGTTTTGGGGAGACTGAGCAGTTCTTC. As protein: CASSFGETEQFF.

This clonotype was seen repeatedly, ten times or more. CDR3: CASSYSGTSGGREEQFF. The DNA for the CDR3 is TGTGCCAGCAGTTACTCAGGGACTAGCGGGGGGAGGGAAGAGCAGTTCTTC. The rearrangement links TRBV6-2 or TRBV6-3 to TRBJ2-1, with 15 positions matching TRBD2. Germline CDR1 is MNHEY and CDR2 is SVGEGT. V lost 0 bases to trimming and J lost 10 bases; unmatched junction nucleotides: 7. The CDR3 loop spans 17 amino acids.

This clonotype was observed at least ten times. The CDR3 region is CSARPQGFHEQYF. The CDR3 DNA is TGCAGTGCTAGACCGCAGGGGTTCCACGAGCAGTACTTC. The chain links TRBV20-1 to TRBJ2-7; a possible D gene is TRBD1 (6 bases). The CDR3 has 13 amino acids. The V end was cut by 2 bases, the J end by 5 bases, with 13 bases between. Germline V gives CDR1 DFQATT, CDR2 SNEGSKA (reference sequence).

This clonotype showed up many times. This chain uses TRBV20-1 with TRBJ1-5; 10 bases fit TRBD1. Germline CDR1 reads DFQATT; CDR2 reads SNEGSKA (reference sequence). The CDR3 has 15 amino acids. With 6 bases clipped from V and 4 bases from J, the junction kept 9 bases outside the gene matches. As DNA, the CDR3 is TGCAGTGCCCGACAGGGGGCGCGGGTTAATCAGCCCCAGCATTTT. It codes for CSARQGARVNQPQHF.

This clonotype was detected many times. The rearrangement links TRBV7-2 to TRBJ1-1; no definite D call. V lost 3 bases to trimming and J lost 1 base, with 6 bases between them. The germline CDR1 and CDR2 sequences are SGHTA and FQGNSA. The CDR3 covers 13 residues. The CDR3 spells CASSFSGNTEAFF. In DNA form, the CDR3 reads TGTGCCAGCAGCTTTTCCGGGAACACTGAAGCTTTCTTT.

This clonotype was observed many times. J is TRBJ1-2 and V is TRBV7-2; TRBD1 aligns across 8 bases. The V and J ends lost 5 bases and 4 bases, in that order; junction bases with no gene match: 6. The CDR3 has 14 amino acids. Germline-derived CDR1 and CDR2 are SGHTA and FQGNSA. The CDR3 nucleotides are TGTGCCAGCAGCGTCGACAGGGGTCCCTATGGCTACACCTTC. As protein: CASSVDRGPYGYTF. Filled out from reference TRBV7-2 and TRBJ1-2, the complete variable domain reads GAGVSQSPSNKVTEKGKDVELRCDPISGHTALYWYRQSLGQGLEFLIYFQGNSAPDKSGLPSDRFSAERTGGSVSTLTIQRTQQEDSAVYLCASSVDRGPYGYTFGSGTRLTVV.

This clonotype has at least ten counts. A read error is possible here, since a much larger clone lies one base away. The chain couples TRBV7-2 to TRBJ2-6; D is unclear. V lost 2 bases and J lost 2, with 4 bases in between. Looked up from germline, CDR1 is SGHTA and CDR2 is FQGNSA. This CDR3 has 14 amino acids. CDR3 protein: CASSLSPGANVLTF. For the CDR3, the DNA is TGTGCCAGCAGCTTATCCCCTGGGGCCAACGTCCTGACTTTC.

Ten or more counts support this clonotype. The rearrangement links TRBV9 to TRBJ2-3; D remains unclear. The V and J ends lost 0 bases and 1 base respectively, with 9 bases between them. There are 15 residues in the CDR3. The germline V gene encodes CDR1 SGDLS and CDR2 YYNGEE. CDR3 sequence reads: CASSVGAPRTDTQYF. The CDR3, as DNA: TGTGCCAGCAGCGTAGGGGCGCCACGCACAGATACGCAGTATTTT. The variable domain in full, with the rest retrieved from reference TRBV9 and TRBJ2-3, is DSGVTQTPKHLITATGQRVTLRCSPRSGDLSVYWYQQSLDQGLQFLIQYYNGEERAKGNILERFSAQQFPDLHSELNLSSLELGDSALYFCASSVGAPRTDTQYFGPGTRLTVL.

This clonotype has a count of ten or more. The chain is built from TRBV7-9 and TRBJ1-6; D not certain. V dropped 1 base and J dropped 17 bases, with 15 bases sitting between them. Germline V CDR1 and CDR2: SEHNR, FQNEAQ (reference sequence). The CDR3 contains 13 residues. The CDR3 loop is CASSLVAGTEVHF. CDR3 bases: TGTGCCAGCAGCTTAGTGGCCGGTACGGAGGTCCACTTT.

This clonotype was recorded at least ten times. The chain carries TRBV3-1 and TRBJ1-3; D is undetermined. There are 14 residues in the CDR3. Germline V gives CDR1 LGHDT, CDR2 YNNKEL (reference sequence). Between the trimmed V and J ends, which lost 4 bases and 4 bases, there was a span of 11 bases. DNA of the CDR3: TGTGCCAGCAGCCGACCGACGGGGGGAAACACCATATATTTT. Protein sequence: CASSRPTGGNTIYF.

This clonotype was detected many times. The chain links TRBV5-1 to TRBJ1-1; tentative D call: TRBD1 (5 bases). Germline V gene data show CDR1 as SGHRS and CDR2 as YFSETQ. This CDR3 contains 15 residues. V was cut by 4 bases and J by 0 bases, with 13 bases left in between. This chain's CDR3 is CASSRQPGMNTEAFF. CDR3 coding DNA: TGCGCCAGCAGCCGACAGCCCGGAATGAACACTGAAGCTTTCTTT.

This clonotype was seen at least ten times. This chain joins TRBV5-1 and TRBJ2-7, with D possibly TRBD1 on 5 matching bases. This CDR3 is built from 14 residues. The germline V and J ends were trimmed by 3 bases and 5 bases, with 15 bases remaining between them. CDR1 SGHRS and CDR2 YFSETQ come from the germline V gene. The CDR3 sequence: CASSWEQVNDEQYF. In nucleotides, the CDR3 is TGCGCCAGCAGCTGGGAACAGGTCAATGACGAGCAGTACTTC.

The sample holds many counts of this clonotype. The rearrangement links TRBV20-1 to TRBJ2-5, with a weak D call TRBD2 (5 bases). Germline assignment: CDR1 DFQATT and CDR2 SNEGSKA (reference sequence). V lost 3 bases and J lost 2, with 10 bases in between. This CDR3 has 13 residues. CDR3 residues: CSARRLNQETQYF. CDR3 bases: TGCAGTGCTAGGAGACTAAATCAAGAGACCCAGTACTTC.

This clonotype was recorded many times. V is TRBV29-1 and J is TRBJ2-1; D is unresolved. V was cut by 8 bases and J by 0 bases, with 11 bases left in between. Per the germline V gene, CDR1 is SQVTM and CDR2 is ANQGSEA. The CDR3 spans 13 residues. CDR3 residues: CSTTRASYNEQFF. The CDR3 DNA sequence: TGCAGCACTACACGCGCCTCCTACAATGAGCAGTTCTTC.

This clonotype was observed many times. The chain links TRBV9 to TRBJ1-5; the D is unclear. The V end lost 1 base, the J end lost 9 bases, and 11 bases lay between the germline ends. This CDR3 comprises 13 residues. Germline V CDR1 and CDR2: SGDLS, YYNGEE. The CDR3 sequence: CASSVTSSGPQHF. In DNA, the CDR3 is TGTGCCAGCAGCGTAACGTCTTCAGGGCCCCAGCATTTT.